These T cell receptor beta chains were read from a single sample in a study of CD8+ T cells in alopecia areata. The method was immunoSEQ multiplex PCR; TCRdb's version includes in-frame clones alone and lacks a portion of them. In the table there are around 60,000 clones, 44% of which are singletons. Sequencing used NKG2D-low CD8+ T cells sorted from blood. Receptor source: a human donor with alopecia areata. Both conserved end residues are part of each CDR3. A D gene is named only where the DNA matches it firmly. A row's size may be missing; if present it is once, few, many or a size class.

clone_size: NA
v_call: TRBV6-5
d_call: NA
j_call: TRBJ2-6
cdr3_nt: TGTGCCAGCAGTCGGATTTCTGGGGCCAACGTCCTGACTTTC
cdr3_aa: CASSRISGANVLTF

clone_size: NA
v_call: TRBV4-1
d_call: NA
j_call: TRBJ2-1
cdr3_nt: TGCGCCAGCAGCCAAAAGGACGGGCACAATGAGCAGTTCTTC
cdr3_aa: CASSQKDGHNEQFF

clone_size: once
v_call: TRBV5-1
d_call: TRBD1
j_call: TRBJ1-1
cdr3_nt: TGCGCCAGCAGCGGTGGGACAGGAGAGAACACTGAAGCTTTCTTT
cdr3_aa: CASSGGTGENTEAFF

clone_size: few
v_call: TRBV7-2
d_call: TRBD2
j_call: TRBJ2-5
cdr3_nt: TGTGCCAGCAGCTTCCTGGCGGGGGGCCGAGGAGAGACCCAGTACTTC
cdr3_aa: CASSFLAGGRGETQYF

clone_size: NA
v_call: TRBV4-1
d_call: TRBD1
j_call: TRBJ2-7
cdr3_nt: TGCGCCAGCGGCCCCGGGACAGGGGAATACGAGCAGTACTTC
cdr3_aa: CASGPGTGEYEQYF

clone_size: NA
v_call: TRBV27
d_call: NA
j_call: TRBJ2-1
cdr3_nt: TGTGCCAGCAGTTGGGCGGGCAATGAGCAGTTCTTC
cdr3_aa: CASSWAGNEQFF

clone_size: once
v_call: TRBV4-2
d_call: TRBD2
j_call: TRBJ2-2
cdr3_nt: TGTGCCAGCAGCCAAGGACTAGCGGAGAACACCGGGGAGCTGTTTTTT
cdr3_aa: CASSQGLAENTGELFF

clone_size: NA
v_call: TRBV29-1
d_call: TRBD1
j_call: TRBJ2-7
cdr3_nt: TGCAGCGTTGTGGACAGGGGGTCCTACGAGCAGTACTTC
cdr3_aa: CSVVDRGSYEQYF

clone_size: NA
v_call: TRBV5-1
d_call: NA
j_call: TRBJ2-5
cdr3_nt: TGCGCCAGCAGCCGCAGCGGGTACGGGGAGACCCAGTACTTC
cdr3_aa: CASSRSGYGETQYF

clone_size: NA
v_call: TRBV4-3
d_call: NA
j_call: TRBJ2-1
cdr3_nt: TGCGCCAGCAGCCAAGATCGCGGCAGCTACAATGAGCAGTTCTTC
cdr3_aa: CASSQDRGSYNEQFF

clone_size: few
v_call: TRBV9
d_call: NA
j_call: TRBJ2-7
cdr3_nt: TGTGCCAGCAGCCTGGATCTCTACGAGCAGTACTTC
cdr3_aa: CASSLDLYEQYF

clone_size: NA
v_call: TRBV4-2
d_call: NA
j_call: TRBJ2-7
cdr3_nt: TGTGCCAGCAGCGTTAACGCGGGGGCATCCTACGAGCAGTACTTC
cdr3_aa: CASSVNAGASYEQYF